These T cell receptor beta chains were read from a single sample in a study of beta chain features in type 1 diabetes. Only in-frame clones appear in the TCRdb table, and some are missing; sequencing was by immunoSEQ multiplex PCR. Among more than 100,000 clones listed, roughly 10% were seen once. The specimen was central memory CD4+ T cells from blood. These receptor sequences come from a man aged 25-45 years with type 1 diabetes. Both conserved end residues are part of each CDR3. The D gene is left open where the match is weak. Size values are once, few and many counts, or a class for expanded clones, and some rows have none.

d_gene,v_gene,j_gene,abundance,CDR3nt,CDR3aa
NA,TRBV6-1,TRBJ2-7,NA,TGTGCCAGCAGTTCAAACACGTACGAGCAGTACTTC,CASSSNTYEQYF
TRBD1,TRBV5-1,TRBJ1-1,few,TGCGCCAGCAGGTCAGGGAACGCGGGACAGGCGAATACGAACACTGAAGCTTTCTTT,CASRSGNAGQANTNTEAFF
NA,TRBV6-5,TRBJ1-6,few,TGTGCCAGCAACCAAGCGGGGCTGCGATCACCCCTCCACTTT,CASNQAGLRSPLHF
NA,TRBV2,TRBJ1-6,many,TGTGCCAGCAGCGTGGGAGGGAAGTCACCCCTCCACTTT,CASSVGGKSPLHF
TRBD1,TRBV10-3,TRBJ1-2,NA,TGTGCCACCGGGACAGTTGATGGCTACACCTTC,CATGTVDGYTF
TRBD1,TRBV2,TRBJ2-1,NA,TGTGCCAGCAGTGTTTCAGAGGCGGACAGGGAGTTCTTC,CASSVSEADREFF
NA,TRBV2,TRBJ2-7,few,TGTGCCAGCAGCAGTTTCTCAGGGGTCGAGCAGTACTTC,CASSSFSGVEQYF
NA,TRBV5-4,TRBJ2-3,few,TGTGCCAGCAGCTTGGCCGGGGTTGGTGCAGATACGCAGTATTTT,CASSLAGVGADTQYF
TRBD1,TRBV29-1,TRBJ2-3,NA,TGCAGCGTCGGCGACAGGGTTTATGGTACGCAGTATTTT,CSVGDRVYGTQYF
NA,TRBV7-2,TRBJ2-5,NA,TGTGCCAGCAGCGAACAATACCAAGAGACCCAGTACTTC,CASSEQYQETQYF
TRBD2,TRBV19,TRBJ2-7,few,TGTGCCAGTAGTATAGCGGCTAGCGGGGCCTACGAGCAGTACTTC,CASSIAASGAYEQYF
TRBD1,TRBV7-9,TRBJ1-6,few,TGTGCCAGCAGTAGAACAGGGGGCGGGAGTTCACCCCTCCACTTT,CASSRTGGGSSPLHF
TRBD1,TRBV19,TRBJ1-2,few,TGTGCCAGTAGTGCTCGACAGGGGTCTGTGTATGGCTACACCTTC,CASSARQGSVYGYTF
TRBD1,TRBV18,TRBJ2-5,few,TGTGCCAGCTCACCACCGGGACAGGCGGAGACCCAGTACTTC,CASSPPGQAETQYF
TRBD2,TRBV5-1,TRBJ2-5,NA,TGCGCCAGCAGCATAAATGGACTAGCCCAAGAGACCCAGTACTTC,CASSINGLAQETQYF
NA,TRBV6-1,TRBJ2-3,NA,TGTGCCAGCAGGCGATCTCGAGCCGGTACAGATACGCAGTATTTT,CASRRSRAGTDTQYF
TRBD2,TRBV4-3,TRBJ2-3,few,TGCGCCAGCAGCCAAAGCACGGGGGGGCGTACAGATACGCAGTATTTT,CASSQSTGGRTDTQYF
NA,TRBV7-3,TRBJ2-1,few,TGTGCCAGCAGCGTTCCGACAAGTAATGAGCAGTTCTTC,CASSVPTSNEQFF
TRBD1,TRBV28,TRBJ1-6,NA,TGTGCCAGCAGACCTTACAGGGGTGGATCACCCCTCCACTTT,CASRPYRGGSPLHF
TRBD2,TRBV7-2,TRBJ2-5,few,TGTGCCAGCAGCTTTGGACTAGCGGGGACACAGACCCAGTACTTC,CASSFGLAGTQTQYF
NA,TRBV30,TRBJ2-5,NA,TGTGCCTGGAGCGGGGGTCAAGAGACCCAGTACTTC,CAWSGGQETQYF
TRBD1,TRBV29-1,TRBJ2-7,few,TGCAGCGTTGGACAGGGCTCCGAGAGGGAGCAGTACTTC,CSVGQGSEREQYF
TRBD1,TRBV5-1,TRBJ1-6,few,TGCGCCAGCAGCGAACGGACAGGGGAAGGCTCACCCCTCCACTTT,CASSERTGEGSPLHF
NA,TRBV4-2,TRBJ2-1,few,TGTGCCAGCAGCCATGACACAGGACCGTACAATGAGCAGTTCTTC,CASSHDTGPYNEQFF